The source of this T cell receptor beta chain is a study of T cell responses to AZD1222 COVID-19 vaccine. Study-level findings and limits: The repertoires were collected only after the peak T cell response. A mostly white British donor set with more females was recruited, and clonal diversity was possibly underestimated. Regions 160-218 and 743-854 held dominance among vaccine-associated CD4 TCRs, which spanned spike.

Comments on this clone: Its antigen is still unknown.

The CDR3 is 14 residues long. The germline gives CDR1 SEHNR, CDR2 FQNEAQ (reference sequence). Trimming cost V 1 base and J 3 bases, with 10 bases left between them. Clones were sequenced by immunoSEQ multiplex PCR, and TCRdb holds only the in-frame ones, with some missing. The repertoire has 80,000 to 90,000 clones, about 92% of them found once; the top ten carry around 5.2%. The chain combines TRBV7-9 with TRBJ2-7, with D tentatively TRBD1 (5 bases). This clonotype was obtained from an adult in good health. The source was peripheral blood, collected on day 0 of AZD1222 vaccination. The CDR3: CASSLGGQYYEQYF. CDR3 bases: TGTGCCAGCAGCTTAGGGGGCCAGTACTACGAGCAGTACTTC.